These 32 T cell receptor beta chains were sequenced from one sample in a study of T cell responses to AZD1222 COVID-19 vaccine (TCRdb year 2021). Explained via the paper, the time point label denotes: about 28 days (+/-7) after the second vaccine dose. Taken with the paper, the label for treatment or condition translates to: meningococcal conjugate vaccine given as trial control. Libraries were made using the immunoSEQ multiplex PCR assay. The table was pulled from immuneACCESS by TCRdb, which kept in-frame rearrangements only. Such tables lose some clones; where checked, under half of the loss comes from unresolved V genes, and the rest has no known cause. Within this sample are approximately 180,000 clones, with 85% to 95% of them counted one time only. The ten largest clones represent roughly 1% of the sample. The specimen comprised peripheral blood, sampled 28 days after the second dose of the MenACWY control vaccine. All receptors come from an adult who received the MenACWY meningococcal vaccine as a control.

The rearrangement uses TRBV19 and TRBJ2-7; D possibly corresponds to TRBD1 (7 bases). This CDR3 is built from 15 residues. CDR1 is LNHDA, CDR2 SQIVND, per germline (reference sequence). Trimming stripped 10 bases from V and 3 bases from J, with 22 bases between. CDR3 in amino acids: CATRHLSRGVYEQYF. The CDR3 DNA sequence: TGTGCCACCCGCCACCTCTCCAGGGGGGTCTACGAGCAGTACTTC.

V is TRBV7-2 and J is TRBJ1-2, with TRBD1 matching 8 bases. Germline-derived CDR1 and CDR2 are SGHTA and FQGNSA. The CDR3 sequence is 13 residues long. Unmatched junction bases numbered 4, after V lost 5 bases and J lost 5 bases. CDR3 in amino acids: CASSPGGGYGYTF. DNA for the CDR3: TGTGCCAGCAGCCCAGGGGGCGGGTATGGCTACACCTTC.

The chain has TRBV7-2 and TRBJ2-5; 9 nucleotides agree with TRBD1. The J segment lost 4 bases and the V segment lost 0 bases, leaving 0 bases of the junction unmatched. Germline V lookup: CDR1 SGHTA, CDR2 FQGNSA. The CDR3 totals 14 residues. CDR3 sequence reads: CASSLATGGETQYF. In nucleotides, the CDR3 is TGTGCCAGCAGCTTAGCGACAGGGGGAGAGACCCAGTACTTC.

Remarks on this clone: Other DNA sequences within the sample encode an identical CDR3. This rearrangement joins TRBV20-1 to TRBJ1-2; D gene unclear. Trimming removed 3 bases at V and 2 bases at J, with 7 bases between. Per the germline V gene, CDR1 is DFQATT and CDR2 is SNEGSKA (reference sequence). There are 12 residues in the CDR3. The chain's CDR3 is CSASLRNYGYTF. As DNA, the CDR3 is TGCAGTGCTAGTCTACGGAACTATGGCTACACCTTC.

This chain links TRBV18 with TRBJ1-2; D gene uncertain. From germline, CDR1 is KGHSH and CDR2 LQKENI. The ends were cut back, 0 bases at V and 4 bases at J, with 6 bases in the middle. The CDR3 contains 13 residues. In DNA form, the CDR3 reads TGTGCCAGCTCACCACCAGGAGTCTATGGCTACACCTTC. Translating it yields CASSPPGVYGYTF.

The chain is built from TRBV10-3 and TRBJ2-1; tentatively, D is TRBD2 (6 bases). The ends were cut back, 2 bases at V and 6 bases at J, with 11 bases in the middle. The length of the CDR3 is 14 residues. Germline CDR1 and CDR2: ENHRY and SYGVKD. The CDR3 is CAISEGTQFNEQFF. The CDR3 bases are TGTGCCATCAGTGAGGGGACTCAGTTCAATGAGCAGTTCTTC.

V gene TRBV19 combines with J gene TRBJ2-5, with D perhaps assigned TRBD1 or TRBD2 (6 bases each). This CDR3 spans 13 amino acids. Deletions cut 7 bases from V and 7 bases from J, with 16 bases between. CDR1 is LNHDA and CDR2 is SQIVND in the germline V gene (reference sequence). The CDR3 DNA is TGTGCCAGTACCTCTTCGGGGGCGGGGACCCAGTACTTC. This gives the protein CASTSSGAGTQYF.

By share of the sample, this clone is medium-sized. The rearrangement joins TRBV19 to TRBJ2-1; D is unclear. V was clipped by 5 bases and J by 7 bases, with 12 bases between them. The CDR3 is 13 residues long. From germline, CDR1 is LNHDA and CDR2 SQIVND (reference sequence). This chain's CDR3 is CASSFTARNEQFF. The CDR3 DNA sequence: TGTGCCAGTAGTTTCACCGCCCGGAATGAGCAGTTCTTC.

This clone appeared a single time. The V gene is TRBV30, the J gene TRBJ1-5, with 10 bases aligning to TRBD1. The germline gives CDR1 GTSNPN, CDR2 SVGIG (reference sequence). V gave up 2 bases and J gave up 4 bases; unmatched junction bases: 8. This CDR3 region has 16 residues. CDR3 nucleotides: TGTGCCTGGAGTAAGGCGGGACAGGGGAGAAATCAGCCCCAGCATTTT. This gives the protein CAWSKAGQGRNQPQHF.

In this sample, this clone turned up once. This chain uses TRBV11-2 with TRBJ2-3; a weak D match, TRBD1 (6 bases). The CDR3 runs to 15 residues. In germline, CDR1 is SGHAT, CDR2 FQNNGV. V gave up 5 bases and J gave up 3 bases, with 15 bases separating them. CDR3 bases: TGTGCCAGCAGCCCTGACAGGTTGGGGACAGATACGCAGTATTTT. This gives the protein CASSPDRLGTDTQYF.

The V and J genes are TRBV2 and TRBJ1-5, with D uncertain. V was clipped by 9 bases and J by 6 bases, with 15 bases between them. Germline V gene sequence: CDR1 SNHLY, CDR2 FYNNEI. The CDR3 length is 13 residues. As DNA, the CDR3 is TGTGCCAGTAAAGGTGTCCTTCTTCAGCCCCAGCATTTT. Its translation: CASKGVLLQPQHF.

The V and J genes are TRBV10-1 and TRBJ1-6; D is unclear. Germline V CDR1 and CDR2: WNHNN, SYGVQD (reference sequence). Trimming stripped 2 bases from V and 7 bases from J, with 12 bases between. The CDR3 sequence is 15 residues long. In nucleotides, the CDR3 is TGCGCCAGCAGTGAGCAGTCAGGCGGGAATTCACCCCTCCACTTT. This translates into CASSEQSGGNSPLHF.

This sequence joins TRBV19 and TRBJ1-2; 10 nucleotides match TRBD1. Germline V gene data show CDR1 as LNHDA and CDR2 as SQIVND (reference sequence). CDR3 length: 16 residues. V trimming: 11 bases; J trimming: 4 bases; junction bases outside the gene matches: 16. The CDR3: CAASISRTGGAYGYTF. The CDR3 nucleotides are TGTGCCGCTAGTATATCTCGGACAGGGGGAGCCTATGGCTACACCTTC.

Written as DNA, the CDR3 is TGTGCCAGCCTCACAGATACGCAGTATTTT. It specifies CASLTDTQYF. V usage is TRBV21-1 and J usage is TRBJ2-3; the table's D call TRBD2 went unverified against the DNA. TRBV21-1 is a listed pseudogene. This CDR3 has 10 residues.

J is TRBJ1-2 and V is TRBV4-2; tentative D call: TRBD1 (5 bases). Germline lookup yields CDR1 LGHNA and CDR2 YNFKEQ. The CDR3 consists of 17 residues. Deletions cut 1 base from V and 8 bases from J, with 23 bases between. The CDR3 here is CASSQVSVLGGADGYTF. The CDR3 coding sequence is TGTGCCAGCAGCCAAGTCTCAGTCCTAGGTGGGGCCGACGGCTACACCTTC.

The count of this clone is one. This chain connects TRBV7-9 to TRBJ1-1, with a weak D call TRBD1 (6 bases). This CDR3 comprises 13 residues. Germline lookup yields CDR1 SEHNR and CDR2 FQNEAQ (reference sequence). V lost 5 bases and J 2 bases, leaving 9 bases between the germline ends. The CDR3 reads CASSGGPNTEAFF. The DNA for the CDR3 is TGTGCCAGCAGCGGGGGCCCCAACACTGAAGCTTTCTTT.

This chain's CDR3 is CASTGRQGSVLFQETQYF. The CDR3 nucleotides are TGTGCCAGCACGGGCCGACAGGGTTCGGTTCTGTTTCAAGAGACCCAGTACTTC. The J gene is TRBJ2-5, the V gene TRBV28; 7 bases fit TRBD1. The CDR3 is 18 residues long. CDR1 and CDR2 from the germline V gene are MDHEN and SYDVKM. V lost 7 bases to trimming and J lost 2 bases; unmatched junction nucleotides: 19. The entire variable domain, with the rest obtained from reference TRBV28 and TRBJ2-5, is as follows: DVKVTQSSRYLVKRTGEKVFLECVQDMDHENMFWYRQDPGLGLRLIYFSYDVKMKEKGDIPEGYSVSREKKERFSLILESASTNQTSMYLCASTGRQGSVLFQETQYFGPGTRLLVL.

Notes on this clone: Germline is not matched at one junction end, which may reflect a read error. This sequence joins TRBV3-1 (or the pseudogene TRBV3-2) and TRBJ2-1; TRBD2 aligns across 11 bases. Germline V gives CDR1 LGHDT, CDR2 YNNKEL (reference sequence). The CDR3 has 15 residues. The CDR3 DNA reads as TGTGCCAGCAGCCTGACTAGCGGGGAATACAATAAGCAGTTCTTC. It yields the protein CASSLTSGEYNKQFF.

V is TRBV19 and J is TRBJ1-5, with D maybe TRBD1 (5 bases). Germline CDR1 reads LNHDA; CDR2 reads SQIVND (reference sequence). V lost 6 bases and J 3 bases, leaving 18 bases between the germline ends. The CDR3 loop spans 16 amino acids. CDR3 nucleotide sequence: TGTGCCAGTAGAGGCGGGGCTGGGTTTAACAATCAGCCCCAGCATTTT. It yields the protein CASRGGAGFNNQPQHF.

This clone was seen just once. V and J are TRBV12-3 or TRBV12-4 and TRBJ1-2, with a weak D call TRBD1 (6 bases). With 3 bases removed from V and 13 bases from J, the gap between germline ends came to 9 bases. CDR3 size: 10 residues. CDR3 in DNA: TGTGCCAGCAGTTTTGGGACAATCACCTTC. It codes for CASSFGTITF.

The gene calls are TRBV29-1 and TRBJ1-5; 8 nucleotides match TRBD1. Germline lookup yields CDR1 SQVTM and CDR2 ANQGSEA. This CDR3 comprises 13 residues. The V gene end was trimmed by 1 base and the J gene end by 8 bases; junction bases not matched to a gene: 4. CDR3 DNA: TGCAGCGTTGAAGTAACAGGGGGTGAGCCCCAGCATTTT. Its translation: CSVEVTGGEPQHF.

This clone was detected only a few times. The chain couples TRBV5-5 to TRBJ1-4, with 7 bases identical to TRBD1. V was pared by 2 bases and J by 4 bases, with 2 bases of the junction left unmatched. This CDR3 is 14 amino acids long. Germline CDR1 and CDR2: SGHKS and YYEKEE (reference sequence). This CDR3 reads CASSFQGGNEKLFF. The CDR3 coding sequence is TGTGCCAGCAGCTTTCAGGGGGGTAATGAAAAACTGTTTTTT.

In DNA form, the CDR3 reads TGTGCCAGCAGCTTAGCGAATCCCCTCGAAGCTTTCTTT. It translates to CASSLANPLEAFF. The rearrangement joins TRBV7-2 to TRBJ1-1, with D unclear. The V and J ends lost 0 bases and 8 bases respectively, with 10 bases between them. The germline V gene encodes CDR1 SGHTA and CDR2 FQGNSA. The CDR3 has 13 residues.

This clone was seen a handful of times. The rearrangement links TRBV19 to TRBJ1-5, with D uncertain. Trimming took 3 bases from V and 4 from J, leaving 7 bases between them. The CDR3 has 13 residues. Germline CDR1 and CDR2: LNHDA and SQIVND (reference sequence). CDR3 nucleotides: TGTGCCAGTAGTATCGGTACGAATCAGCCCCAGCATTTT. Encoded protein: CASSIGTNQPQHF.

This chain links TRBV18 with TRBJ1-5, with 8 bases identical to TRBD1. CDR1 KGHSH and CDR2 LQKENI come from the germline V gene. This CDR3 has 15 amino acids. The J segment lost 0 bases and the V segment lost 5 bases, leaving 3 bases of the junction unmatched. The CDR3 DNA reads as TGTGCCAGCTCAAGACAGGGGTATAGCAATCAGCCCCAGCATTTT. It specifies CASSRQGYSNQPQHF. Using reference TRBV18 and TRBJ1-5 for the parts outside the CDR3, the full variable domain is NAGVMQNPRHLVRRRGQEARLRCSPMKGHSHVYWYRQLPEEGLKFMVYLQKENIIDESGMPKERFSAEFPKEGPSILRIQQVVRGDSAAYFCASSRQGYSNQPQHFGDGTRLSIL.

A few counts support this clone. The chain employs TRBV2 and TRBJ1-5; D call uncertain. With 10 bases removed from V and 0 bases from J, the gap between germline ends came to 13 bases. Germline CDR1 reads SNHLY; CDR2 reads FYNNEI. The CDR3 has 14 residues. The CDR3 DNA sequence: TGTGCCACGCAATTGGATAATAGCAATCAGCCCCAGCATTTT. It specifies CATQLDNSNQPQHF.

In this sample, this clone turned up a few times. The CDR3 DNA sequence: TGCGCCAGCAGTCAGGGGATGGGTCAGCCCCAGCATTTT. Its translation: CASSQGMGQPQHF. The rearrangement joins TRBV10-2 to TRBJ1-5; a possible D gene is TRBD1 (6 bases). The V gene lost 5 bases and the J gene lost 6 bases, with 11 bases spanning the gap. The CDR3 has 13 amino acids. From germline, CDR1 is WSHSY and CDR2 SAAADI.

The rearrangement links TRBV28 to TRBJ1-5; TRBD1 agrees at 8 bases. CDR1 MDHEN and CDR2 SYDVKM come from the germline V gene. V lost 5 bases and J lost 2; bases outside the gene matches: 8. The CDR3 length is 16 residues. The CDR3 nucleotides are TGTGCCAGCAGTGCGATCGGACAGGGAGGCAATCAGCCCCAGCATTTT. Translation: CASSAIGQGGNQPQHF.

The chain recombines TRBV28 with TRBJ1-6, with no clear D. The length of the CDR3 is 12 residues. The germline gives CDR1 MDHEN, CDR2 SYDVKM. V gave up 7 bases and J gave up 9 bases, with 10 bases separating them. Written as DNA, the CDR3 is TGTGCCAGCACCTCTCGCCCTTCACCCCTCCACTTT. It specifies CASTSRPSPLHF. The complete variable domain, with remaining parts taken from reference TRBV28 and TRBJ1-6, reads DVKVTQSSRYLVKRTGEKVFLECVQDMDHENMFWYRQDPGLGLRLIYFSYDVKMKEKGDIPEGYSVSREKKERFSLILESASTNQTSMYLCASTSRPSPLHFGNGTRLTVT.

The chain combines TRBV7-2 with TRBJ1-5; no definite D call. CDR1 and CDR2 (germline): SGHTA, FQGNSA. Trimming took off 1 base at V and 3 bases at J, with 4 bases between the two ends. This CDR3 is built from 13 residues. CDR3 in DNA: TGTGCCAGCAGCTTAGGCCTCAATCAGCCCCAGCATTTT. Amino acid sequence: CASSLGLNQPQHF. Full variable domain (remainder filled in from reference TRBV7-2 and TRBJ1-5): GAGVSQSPSNKVTEKGKDVELRCDPISGHTALYWYRQSLGQGLEFLIYFQGNSAPDKSGLPSDRFSAERTGGSVSTLTIQRTQQEDSAVYLCASSLGLNQPQHFGDGTRLSIL.

This clone was picked up one time. This chain links TRBV5-1 with TRBJ1-1; D possibly corresponds to TRBD1 (5 bases). Trimming took off 3 bases at V and 3 bases at J, with 12 bases between the two ends. The CDR3 runs 14 residues. From germline, CDR1 is SGHRS and CDR2 YFSETQ. For the CDR3, the DNA is TGCGCCAGCAGCTCCGGAGGGGCAGACACTGAAGCTTTCTTT. Translation gives CASSSGGADTEAFF. Variable domain in full (rest from reference TRBV5-1 and TRBJ1-1): KAGVTQTPRYLIKTRGQQVTLSCSPISGHRSVSWYQQTPGQGLQFLFEYFSETQRNKGNFPGRFSGRQFSNSRSEMNVSTLELGDSALYLCASSSGGADTEAFFGQGTRLTVV.

Concerning this clone itself: Other DNA variants within this sample encode the same CDR3. V and J are TRBV27 and TRBJ2-1; no firm D call. V lost 3 bases, J lost 2 bases, and 5 bases lay in between. The germline V gene has CDR1 MNHEY and CDR2 SMNVEV (reference sequence). The CDR3 covers 13 residues. The DNA for the CDR3 is TGTGCCAGCAGTTTCCGGACCTACAATGAGCAGTTCTTC. This encodes CASSFRTYNEQFF.